A selection of T cell receptor beta chains follows, all from one sample in a study of blood T cell repertoires in COVID-19. Repertoires were generated with immunoSEQ multiplex PCR, while TCRdb's copy carries only in-frame clones and drops some. Seen here are roughly 250,000 clones, around four fifths observed once, and the top ten hold around 6.5%. What was sequenced was peripheral blood. Source of these receptors: a woman between 55 and 75 years old with active or convalescent COVID-19. Both conserved end residues are part of each CDR3. D genes are given only for firm matches. The size entry is marked missing in some rows and otherwise reads once, few, many or a size class.

d_gene	v_gene	abundance	j_gene	CDR3nt	CDR3aa
.	TRBV7-6	once	TRBJ2-1	TGTGCCAGCAGCCCTGGTAGAGGAGGGCACAATGAGCAGTTCTTC	CASSPGRGGHNEQFF
.	TRBV25-1	.	TRBJ2-5	TGTGCCAGCCTTGGCGGGGTCGGGGAGACCCAGTACTTC	CASLGGVGETQYF
.	TRBV19	.	TRBJ2-6	TGTGCCAGTAGTATCCCCGGCCGGGGGGGGGCCAACGTCCTGACTTTC	CASSIPGRGGANVLTF
TRBD2	TRBV4-1	.	TRBJ2-4	TGCGCCAGCAGCCAAGATTTCGGGACTAGCGGGAGGGTTCAGTACTTC	CASSQDFGTSGRVQYF
.	TRBV10-1	.	TRBJ2-2	TGCGCTACTCGGCAGGATCTAAACACCGGGGAGCTGTTTTTT	CATRQDLNTGELFF
.	TRBV27	.	TRBJ1-2	TGTGCCAGCCGCCCGAGCTGGGGGCGGGATGGCTACACCTTC	CASRPSWGRDGYTF
TRBD1	TRBV19	once	TRBJ1-4	TGTGCCAGTAGGAAAAGGACAGGGGAAGGGAGAAATGAAAAACTGTTTTTT	CASRKRTGEGRNEKLFF
TRBD1	TRBV6-4	.	TRBJ1-6	TGTGCCAGCAGTGTACAGGGGTTTGGATCACCCCTCCACTTT	CASSVQGFGSPLHF
TRBD1	TRBV7-8	.	TRBJ2-3	TGTGCCAGCAGCTTAAGGGGACAGAGTTTGCCAGATACGCAGTATTTT	CASSLRGQSLPDTQYF
TRBD1	TRBV2	.	TRBJ1-1	TGTGCCAGCAGTAAGGGACAGGGAAGCACTGAAGCTTTCTTT	CASSKGQGSTEAFF
TRBD1	TRBV10-3	.	TRBJ1-1	TGTGCCATCAGGGGACAGGGGGATACGAACACTGAAGCTTTCTTT	CAIRGQGDTNTEAFF
.	TRBV27	.	TRBJ2-3	TGTGCCACCGCGATACTTAATCACCTCAGCACAGATACGCAGTATTTT	CATAILNHLSTDTQYF
.	TRBV3-1/TRBV3-2	few	TRBJ2-1	TGTGCCAGCAGCCAATCCGACTACGGGCAGTTCTTC	CASSQSDYGQFF
.	TRBV9	.	TRBJ2-5	TGTGCCAGCAGCGAATACTTTGGGACCCAGTACTTC	CASSEYFGTQYF
TRBD2	TRBV27	.	TRBJ2-3	TGTGCCAGCAGTTTTCGGGGGGGCTTCACAGATACGCAGTATTTT	CASSFRGGFTDTQYF
TRBD1	TRBV6-5	.	TRBJ2-7	TGTGCCACCAAGGGACAGCAAGATTCCTACGAGCAGTACTTC	CATKGQQDSYEQYF
TRBD1	TRBV4-1	.	TRBJ2-1	TGCGCCAGCAGCCAACACCGACAGGGGGGTGTCCATGAGCAGTTCTTC	CASSQHRQGGVHEQFF
.	TRBV7-8	.	TRBJ1-6	TGTGCCAGCAGCTTAGCGCAAGGAGGCTCCTATAATTCACCCCTCCACTTT	CASSLAQGGSYNSPLHF
.	TRBV29-1	.	TRBJ2-1	TGCAGCGTCAGGGGCACAGGGGAGGTAAATGAGCAGTTCTTC	CSVRGTGEVNEQFF
TRBD1	TRBV5-1	.	TRBJ1-1	TGCGCCAGCAGGAACGAAGAATACAGGGGGCCGGGCACTGAAGCTTTCTTT	CASRNEEYRGPGTEAFF
.	TRBV2	.	TRBJ1-3	TGTGCCAGCGCAGGGGCTGGAAACACCATATATTTT	CASAGAGNTIYF
.	TRBV9	once	TRBJ2-1	TGTGCCAGCAGCGCCCGACTACCCTACAATGAGCAGTTCTTC	CASSARLPYNEQFF
.	TRBV30	.	TRBJ2-3	TGTGCCTGGAATCCCCAGGTAGGAGATACGCAGTATTTT	CAWNPQVGDTQYF
TRBD2	TRBV19	.	TRBJ2-2	TGTGCCAGTAGTATAGCGGGGCGGCTAGCGGGGGCCCCACCGAGGGCCGGGGAGCTGTTTTTT	CASSIAGRLAGAPPRAGELFF
TRBD2	TRBV7-9	.	TRBJ2-1	TGTGCCAGCAGGCCTCTAGCGGGGGTCCACTACAATGAGCAGTTCTTC	CASRPLAGVHYNEQFF
TRBD1	TRBV19	.	TRBJ2-2	TGTGCCAGTAGTAGAGACAGGGGGAACACCGGGGAGCTGTTTTTT	CASSRDRGNTGELFF
TRBD1	TRBV19	.	TRBJ1-2	TGTGCCAGTATGGGGGACAGAGATAATCCTAACTATGGCTACACCTTC	CASMGDRDNPNYGYTF